This entry lists 23 T cell receptor beta chains sequenced from one sample in a study of cytomegalovirus exposure and HLA in healthy donors (dated by TCRdb to 2016 to 2017). The library was generated by the immunoSEQ multiplex PCR assay. A mixture of 60 forward primers for TCR Vbeta segments and 13 reverse primers for TCR Jbeta segments was used in the multiplex PCR. The source is immuneACCESS, and TCRdb retained only in-frame sequences with V and J called. Part of the clones is not carried over; for the studies checked, unresolved V genes explain less than half of this, and the remainder is unexplained. Across this sample there are about 120,000 clones, with 50% to 65% seen only once. 9.5% of the sample is taken by the ten largest. Sequencing was done on a sample of PBMCs. Receptors originate from a woman between 35 and 50 years old in good health and CMV-seropositive.

This chain connects TRBV6-5 to TRBJ2-3, with a tentative D call TRBD2 (6 bases). There are 16 residues in the CDR3. Germline V gene sequence: CDR1 MNHEY, CDR2 SVGAGI. The V and J ends lost 4 bases and 5 bases respectively, with 19 bases between them. The CDR3 nucleotides are TGTGCCAGCAGTTCCCCCCTAGGAGGGCGGGGAGATACGCAGTATTTT. This gives the protein CASSSPLGGRGDTQYF.

The CDR3 nucleotides are TGCGCCAGCCCTACAGGGCCGCTGGGGAATTCACCCCTCCACTTT. This gives the protein CASPTGPLGNSPLHF. The rearrangement links TRBV10-1 to TRBJ1-6; a possible D gene is TRBD1 (6 bases). This CDR3 comprises 15 residues. V was clipped by 8 bases and J by 7 bases, with 18 bases between them. The germline V gene encodes CDR1 WNHNN and CDR2 SYGVQD (reference sequence).

The chain is built from TRBV7-9 and TRBJ2-3, with TRBD1 matching 9 bases. Germline CDR1 SEHNR, CDR2 FQNEAQ (reference sequence). The CDR3 is made up of 12 amino acids. Trimming took 5 bases from V and 9 from J; bases not matched to a gene: 3. In DNA, the CDR3 is TGTGCCAGCAGCGCACAGGGGGCCACGCAGTATTTT. Residues: CASSAQGATQYF.

The V call is TRBV7-2, the J call TRBJ2-1, with TRBD2 matching over 11 bases. V shed 3 bases and J 4 bases; nucleotides not matched to a gene: 2. Germline V gives CDR1 SGHTA, CDR2 FQGNSA. The CDR3 is made up of 15 amino acids. DNA for the CDR3: TGTGCCAGCAGCTTGGGACTAGCGGAGTACAATGAGCAGTTCTTC. Encoded protein: CASSLGLAEYNEQFF.

The chain employs TRBV5-8 and TRBJ1-4; D is possibly TRBD1 (6 bases). Germline CDR1 and CDR2: SGHTS and YDEGEE. This CDR3 has 15 amino acids. Trimming left V 0 bases short and J 3 bases short, with 9 bases between. The CDR3 loop reads CASSLVGAPNEKLFF. The CDR3 DNA follows: TGTGCCAGCAGCTTGGTGGGGGCTCCTAATGAAAAACTGTTTTTT.

V is TRBV5-1 and J is TRBJ1-1; tentatively, D is TRBD1 (6 bases). The germline CDR1 and CDR2 sequences are SGHRS and YFSETQ. The ends were cut back, 4 bases at V and 3 bases at J, with 22 bases in the middle. The CDR3 contains 17 residues. In DNA form, the CDR3 reads TGCGCCAGCAGCCTAGGGGGGGGCGAGGGTTTGGACACTGAAGCTTTCTTT. The encoded protein is CASSLGGGEGLDTEAFF.

DNA for the CDR3: TGTGCCTGGAGTGTAGGCCAGGGAATTACCTACGAGCAGTACTTC. Translation: CAWSVGQGITYEQYF. V gene TRBV30 combines with J gene TRBJ2-5; tentatively, D is TRBD1 (5 bases). TRBJ2-7 matches the DNA end more closely, so the J call is doubtful. This CDR3 contains 15 residues. CDR1 and CDR2 from the germline V gene are GTSNPN and SVGIG (reference sequence).

The CDR3 is CASSLYGREQYF. The CDR3 nucleotides are TGTGCCAGCAGCTTATATGGGCGCGAGCAGTACTTC. This chain connects TRBV7-6 to TRBJ2-7; D call uncertain. The CDR3 is made up of 12 amino acids. V was trimmed by 2 bases and J by 6 bases, leaving 8 bases between them. Germline-derived CDR1 and CDR2 are SGHVS and FNYEAQ.

This sequence joins TRBV14 and TRBJ2-4; TRBD2 agrees at 10 bases. The CDR3 consists of 16 residues. V dropped 2 bases and J dropped 7; count of bases not matched to a gene: 8. CDR1 and CDR2 from the germline V gene are SGHDN and FVKESK. In DNA, the CDR3 is TGTGCCAGCAGCCAATTAGCGGGAGGTTTAGTGAACATTCAGTACTTC. Encoded protein: CASSQLAGGLVNIQYF.

The chain links TRBV28 to TRBJ2-7; 8 positions agree with TRBD1. The CDR3 runs to 18 residues. Trimming removed 1 base from V and 4 bases from J; junction bases left unmatched: 15. Germline CDR1 is MDHEN and CDR2 is SYDVKM. CDR3 sequence (DNA): TGTGCCAGCAGTTTATACCCGCCCAAGGGACAGGTGTTTTACGAGCAGTACTTC. Protein product: CASSLYPPKGQVFYEQYF. Using reference TRBV28 and TRBJ2-7 for the parts outside the CDR3, the full variable domain is DVKVTQSSRYLVKRTGEKVFLECVQDMDHENMFWYRQDPGLGLRLIYFSYDVKMKEKGDIPEGYSVSREKKERFSLILESASTNQTSMYLCASSLYPPKGQVFYEQYFGPGTRLTVT.

The V and J genes are TRBV28 and TRBJ2-7; 9 bases align to TRBD2. Germline assignment: CDR1 MDHEN and CDR2 SYDVKM. The ends lost 5 bases at V and 2 bases at J; junction bases unmatched: 7. CDR3 length: 15 residues. Written as DNA, the CDR3 is TGTGCCAGCAGTACCTACTCTAGCGGGGCCTACGAGCAGTACTTC. Translated: CASSTYSSGAYEQYF.

V gene TRBV7-2 combines with J gene TRBJ1-1; TRBD1 is a possible D gene (6 bases). Germline V gene lookup returns CDR1 SGHTA and CDR2 FQGNSA. This CDR3 contains 14 residues. Deletions cut 7 bases from V and 3 bases from J, with 15 bases between. This CDR3 is CASILGHLDTEAFF. CDR3 nucleotides: TGTGCCAGCATCCTGGGACATCTGGACACTGAAGCTTTCTTT.

As for this clone: One junction end does not reproduce the germline sequence, and a read error may be involved. This chain links TRBV7-7 with TRBJ2-7; TRBD2 is a possible D gene (5 bases). Looked up from germline, CDR1 is SSHAT and CDR2 is FNYEAQ (reference sequence). The CDR3 has 13 amino acids. CDR3 DNA: TGTGCTAGCAGCTCCGAGCTAGCCAGCGAGCAGTACTTC. It yields the protein CASSSELASEQYF.

V usage is TRBV5-4 and J usage is TRBJ1-1; D is undetermined. Germline V CDR1 and CDR2: SGHNT, YYREEE (reference sequence). This CDR3 is 11 amino acids long. The V and J ends lost 0 bases and 8 bases respectively, with 5 bases between them. For the CDR3, the DNA is TGTGCCAGCAGCTTGGGGAGGGAAGCTTTCTTT. Its protein is CASSLGREAFF.

In regard to this clone: The identical CDR3 is also encoded by other nucleotide sequences in the sample. V gene TRBV6-1 combines with J gene TRBJ2-1, with D unresolved. The V end was cut by 3 bases, the J end by 4 bases, with 4 bases between. The CDR3 is 12 amino acids. Germline V gene data show CDR1 as MNHNS and CDR2 as SASEGT. In nucleotides, the CDR3 is TGTGCCAGCAGTGACAGGTACAATGAGCAGTTCTTC. It codes for CASSDRYNEQFF.

This sequence joins TRBV4-3 and TRBJ2-7, with 7 bases identical to TRBD2. Germline-derived CDR1 and CDR2 are LGHNA and YSLEER. With V trimmed by 4 bases and J by 6 bases, 6 bases remained unmatched. CDR3 length equals 13 residues. In DNA form, the CDR3 reads TGCGCCAGCAGCCCGTCGTGGGGGGGCGAGCAGTACTTC. It codes for CASSPSWGGEQYF.

This clone was seen only a few times. This rearrangement joins TRBV4-1 to TRBJ1-1; 9 nucleotides agree with TRBD1. The V gene end was trimmed by 2 bases and the J gene end by 5 bases; junction bases not matched to a gene: 9. Germline CDR1 is MGHRA and CDR2 is YSYEKL. The CDR3 spans 16 residues. CDR3 in DNA: TGCGCCAGCAGCCAAACCGGGACAGGGTCTCCGACTGAAGCTTTCTTT. It codes for CASSQTGTGSPTEAFF.

This clone was counted between two and nine times. The chain's CDR3 is CASSLRPGTGVRETQYF. In DNA form, the CDR3 reads TGTGCCAGTAGTCTCCGTCCCGGGACAGGGGTAAGGGAGACCCAGTACTTC. V and J are TRBV19 and TRBJ2-5; 10 bases line up with TRBD1. The V segment lost 5 bases and the J segment 5 bases; nucleotides outside the gene matches: 14. The CDR3 is made up of 17 amino acids. Looked up from germline, CDR1 is LNHDA and CDR2 is SQIVND (reference sequence).

The chain carries TRBV11-2 and TRBJ2-5, with TRBD1 matching over 10 bases. The assigned J gene may be wrong: the sequence end matches TRBJ2-7 better. The germline gives CDR1 SGHAT, CDR2 FQNNGV. The length of the CDR3 is 16 residues. The CDR3 loop reads CASSSGDRGLFYEQYF. DNA for the CDR3: TGTGCCAGCAGCTCTGGCGACAGGGGGCTATTCTACGAGCAGTACTTC.

This CDR3 is CASRAGGEQYF. The CDR3 nucleotides are TGTGCCAGCCGAGCGGGGGGCGAGCAGTACTTC. The V call is TRBV6-1, the J call TRBJ2-7; TRBD2 matches 9 bases. The germline gives CDR1 MNHNS, CDR2 SASEGT. V was pared by 8 bases and J by 6 bases, with 2 bases of the junction left unmatched. The CDR3 extends over 11 amino acids.

This chain connects TRBV27 to TRBJ2-7, with 7 bases fitting TRBD1. The CDR3 extends over 14 amino acids. CDR1 is MNHEY, CDR2 SMNVEV, per germline (reference sequence). J was trimmed by 3 bases and V by 2 bases; bases with no gene match: 4. CDR3 protein: CASSLTGDLYEQYF. The CDR3, as DNA: TGTGCCAGCAGTTTAACAGGGGATCTCTACGAGCAGTACTTC.

The chain links TRBV29-1 to TRBJ1-2; possibly TRBD1 for D (5 bases). V lost 1 base and J lost 1, with 10 bases in between. The CDR3 spans 14 residues. Germline V gives CDR1 SQVTM, CDR2 ANQGSEA. In DNA, the CDR3 is TGCAGCGTTGAAGCCAGGGATTATAACTATGGCTACACCTTC. Protein product: CSVEARDYNYGYTF.

V is TRBV27 and J is TRBJ1-4, with a tentative D call TRBD1 (5 bases). V gave up 4 bases and J gave up 3 bases, with 12 bases separating them. CDR1 MNHEY and CDR2 SMNVEV come from the germline V gene (reference sequence). The CDR3 contains 15 residues. The CDR3 coding sequence is TGTGCCAGCAGTTACAAGGGGCTGGCTAATGAAAAACTGTTTTTT. Residues: CASSYKGLANEKLFF.